These 3 T cell receptor beta chains were all obtained from the same sample, sequenced in a study of blood T cell repertoires in COVID-19. Only in-frame clones appear in the TCRdb table, and some are missing; sequencing was by immunoSEQ multiplex PCR. This table holds about 160,000 clones, about four fifths found once. The sequenced sample was peripheral blood. The receptors come from a woman aged 55-69 years with COVID-19, enrolled during active disease.

The gene calls are TRBV5-1 and TRBJ2-1; 10 bases are a match to TRBD1. Germline V gives CDR1 SGHRS, CDR2 YFSETQ. The CDR3 consists of 16 residues. Trimming at V came to 3 bases and at J to 7 bases, leaving 10 bases not matched to a gene. The CDR3 DNA sequence: TGCGCCAGCAGCTCAAACCCGGGACAGGGGTTTAATGAGCAGTTCTTC. Translation gives CASSSNPGQGFNEQFF. Full variable domain (missing parts from reference TRBV5-1 and TRBJ2-1): KAGVTQTPRYLIKTRGQQVTLSCSPISGHRSVSWYQQTPGQGLQFLFEYFSETQRNKGNFPGRFSGRQFSNSRSEMNVSTLELGDSALYLCASSSNPGQGFNEQFFGPGTRLTVL.

This clone was seen a few times. The chain has TRBV30 and TRBJ1-1; D is undetermined. Germline V CDR1 and CDR2: GTSNPN, SVGIG (reference sequence). V was trimmed by 2 bases and J by 3 bases, leaving 7 bases between them. This CDR3 is built from 12 residues. The CDR3 DNA sequence: TGTGCCTGGAGTATCGAGCACACTGAAGCTTTCTTT. Protein product: CAWSIEHTEAFF.

In its sample, this clone was seen once. The chain employs TRBV23-1 and TRBJ2-3; 12 bases are shared with TRBD2. TRBV23-1 is labeled an ORF, and its function is uncertain. J lost 0 bases, V lost 2 bases, and 21 bases had no gene match. The CDR3 has 23 amino acids. The CDR3 loop is CASSQATLTGLAGDITSTDTQYF. In nucleotides, the CDR3 is TGCGCCAGCAGTCAAGCTACCCTTACGGGACTAGCGGGTGATATTACTAGCACAGATACGCAGTATTTT.